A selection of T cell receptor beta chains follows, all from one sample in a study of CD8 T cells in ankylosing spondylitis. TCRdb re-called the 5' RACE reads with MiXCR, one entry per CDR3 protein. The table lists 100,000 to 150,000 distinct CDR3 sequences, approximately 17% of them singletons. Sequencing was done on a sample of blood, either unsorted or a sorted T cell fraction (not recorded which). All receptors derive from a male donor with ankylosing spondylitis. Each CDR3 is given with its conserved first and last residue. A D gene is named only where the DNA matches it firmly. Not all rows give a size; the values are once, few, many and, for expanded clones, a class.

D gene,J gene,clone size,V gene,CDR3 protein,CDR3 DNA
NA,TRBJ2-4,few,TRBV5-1,CASSLDGGPGNIQYF,TGCGCCAGCAGCTTGGACGGGGGCCCCGGAAACATTCAGTACTTC
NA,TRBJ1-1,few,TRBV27,CASSSGRNTEAFF,TGTGCCAGCAGTTCAGGGAGGAACACTGAAGCTTTCTTT
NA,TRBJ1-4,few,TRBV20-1,CSVLSSATNEKLFF,TGCAGTGTATTAAGCAGCGCAACTAATGAAAAACTGTTTTTT
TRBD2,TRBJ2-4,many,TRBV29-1,CSVEDEKRDLAKNIQYF,TGCAGCGTTGAAGACGAGAAGCGGGACCTAGCCAAAAACATTCAGTACTTC
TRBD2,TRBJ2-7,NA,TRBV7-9,CASSSGGLAGAYEQYF,TGTGCCAGCAGCTCGGGAGGACTAGCGGGAGCCTACGAGCAGTACTTC
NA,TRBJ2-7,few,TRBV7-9,CASSFLGTSYEQYF,TGTGCCAGCAGCTTTCTAGGGACCTCCTACGAGCAGTACTTC
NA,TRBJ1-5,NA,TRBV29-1,CSVGVGNSNQPQHF,TGCAGCGTGGGAGTAGGGAACAGCAATCAGCCCCAGCATTTT
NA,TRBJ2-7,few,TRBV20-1,CSAKGGIAAYEQYF,TGCAGTGCTAAGGGCGGGATAGCGGCCTACGAGCAGTACTTC
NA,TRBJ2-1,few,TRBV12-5,CASGLFDEQFF,TGTGCTAGTGGTTTGTTTGATGAGCAGTTCTTC
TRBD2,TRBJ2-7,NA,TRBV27,CASSLGAGGVYEQYF,TGTGCCAGCAGTTTAGGAGCGGGAGGAGTCTACGAGCAGTACTTC
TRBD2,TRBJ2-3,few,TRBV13,CASSSPEAGYSTDTQYF,TGTGCCAGCAGCTCCCCGGAAGCGGGGTATAGCACAGATACGCAGTATTTT
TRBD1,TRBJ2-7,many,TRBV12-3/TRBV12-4,CASSLRTGTYEQYF,TGTGCCAGCAGTTTACGGACAGGGACCTACGAGCAGTACTTC
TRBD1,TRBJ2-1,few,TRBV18,CASSPRTGFYNEQFF,TGTGCCAGCTCACCGAGGACAGGTTTCTACAATGAGCAGTTCTTC
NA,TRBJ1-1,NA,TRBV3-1,CASSQERETNTEAFF,TGTGCCAGCAGCCAAGAAAGGGAAACGAACACTGAAGCTTTCTTT
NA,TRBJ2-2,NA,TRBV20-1,CSARDQGRVTGELFF,TGCAGTGCTAGAGATCAAGGACGTGTCACCGGGGAGCTGTTTTTT
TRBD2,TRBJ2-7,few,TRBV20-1,CSARDPGLAGGYEQYF,TGCAGTGCTAGAGACCCCGGACTAGCGGGGGGCTACGAGCAGTACTTC
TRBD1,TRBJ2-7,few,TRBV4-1,CASSRDSPYEQYF,TGCGCCAGCAGCCGGGACAGTCCCTACGAGCAGTACTTC
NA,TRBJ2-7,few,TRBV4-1,CASSPNRAAEQYF,TGCGCCAGCAGCCCAAACCGGGCCGCCGAGCAGTACTTC
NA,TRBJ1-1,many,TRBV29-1,CSAAGEVAGTEAFF,TGCAGCGCCGCTGGGGAGGTCGCTGGGACTGAAGCTTTCTTT
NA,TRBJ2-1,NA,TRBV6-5,CASSLVGEVNEQFF,TGTGCCAGCAGTTTGGTGGGAGAGGTTAATGAGCAGTTCTTC
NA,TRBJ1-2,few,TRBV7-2,CASSLSGGYYGYTF,TGTGCCAGCAGCTTATCGGGGGGGTACTATGGCTACACCTTC
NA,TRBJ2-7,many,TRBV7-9,CASSLESYEQYF,TGTGCCAGCAGCTTAGAGTCCTACGAGCAGTACTTC
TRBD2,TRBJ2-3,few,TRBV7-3,CASSLLAGVGDTQYF,TGTGCCAGCAGCTTACTTGCGGGAGTGGGAGATACGCAGTATTTT
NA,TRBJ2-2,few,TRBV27,CASSLRLGLTGELFF,TGTGCCAGCAGTCTCCGACTAGGACTCACCGGGGAGCTGTTTTTT
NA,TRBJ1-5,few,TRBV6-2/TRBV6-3,CASSYTFPPQHF,TGTGCCAGCAGTTACACCTTTCCGCCCCAGCATTTT
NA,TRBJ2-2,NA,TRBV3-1,CASSLRRGSNTGELFF,TGTGCCAGCAGCCTGCGACGTGGATCGAACACCGGGGAGCTGTTTTTT
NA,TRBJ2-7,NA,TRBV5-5,CASSPTSGNYEQYF,TGTGCCAGCAGCCCTACCTCAGGGAACTACGAGCAGTACTTC
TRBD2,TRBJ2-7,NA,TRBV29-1,CSVGPGLGTSQYF,TGCAGCGTTGGACCGGGACTAGGGACATCACAGTACTTC
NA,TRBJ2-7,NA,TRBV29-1,CSVETVPYEQYF,TGCAGCGTTGAGACAGTTCCCTACGAGCAGTACTTC
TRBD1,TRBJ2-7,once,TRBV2,CASSDMGQGYEQYF,TGTGCCAGCAGTGATATGGGACAGGGCTACGAGCAGTACTTC
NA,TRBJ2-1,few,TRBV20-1,CSARPQRFLYNEQFF,TGCAGTGCTAGGCCCCAGAGATTTTTATACAATGAGCAGTTCTTC
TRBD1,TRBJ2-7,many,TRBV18,CASSDRGSYEQYF,TGTGCCAGCTCGGACAGGGGATCCTACGAGCAGTACTTC
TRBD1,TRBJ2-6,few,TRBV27,CASSSTGDPSGANVLTF,TGTGCCAGCAGTTCGACAGGGGACCCCTCTGGGGCCAACGTCCTGACTTTC
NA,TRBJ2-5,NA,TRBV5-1,CASTPMYQETQYF,TGCGCCAGCACCCCGATGTACCAAGAGACCCAGTACTTC
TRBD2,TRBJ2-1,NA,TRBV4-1,CASSSGTSGLDEQFF,TGCGCCAGCAGCTCCGGGACTAGCGGTTTAGATGAGCAGTTCTTC
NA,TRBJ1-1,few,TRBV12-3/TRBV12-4,CASSLLSGARTEAFF,TGTGCCAGCAGTCTTCTATCGGGGGCAAGAACTGAAGCCTTCTTT
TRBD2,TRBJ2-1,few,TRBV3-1,CASSQDGRAYNEQFF,TGTGCCAGCAGCCAAGACGGGAGGGCTTACAATGAGCAGTTCTTC
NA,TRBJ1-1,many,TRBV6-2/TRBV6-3,CASSSLHPGVNTEAFF,TGTGCCAGCAGTTCCCTTCACCCGGGGGTGAACACTGAAGCTTTCTTT
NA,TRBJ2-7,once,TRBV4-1,CASSQGSNTYEQYF,TGCGCCAGCAGCCAAGGTTCCAACACCTACGAGCAGTACTTC
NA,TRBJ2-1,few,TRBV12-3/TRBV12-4,CASSPDRSEQFF,TGTGCCAGCAGTCCCGACAGATCTGAGCAGTTCTTC
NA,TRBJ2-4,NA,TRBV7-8,CASSLARGLAKNIQYF,TGTGCCAGCAGCTTAGCAAGGGGACTAGCCAAAAACATTCAGTACTTC
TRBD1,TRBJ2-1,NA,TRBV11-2,CASSPLVRSTPGQGFHNEQFF,TGTGCCAGCAGCCCCCTTGTACGTTCAACTCCGGGACAGGGATTTCACAATGAGCAGTTCTTC
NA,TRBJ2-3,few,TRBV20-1,CSARELGRDTQYF,TGCAGTGCTAGAGAATTAGGGCGGGATACGCAGTATTTT
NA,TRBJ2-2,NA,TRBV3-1,CASSQDGGGRTASYTGELFF,TGTGCCAGCAGCCAAGATGGAGGTGGGAGGACCGCCTCATACACCGGGGAGCTGTTTTTT